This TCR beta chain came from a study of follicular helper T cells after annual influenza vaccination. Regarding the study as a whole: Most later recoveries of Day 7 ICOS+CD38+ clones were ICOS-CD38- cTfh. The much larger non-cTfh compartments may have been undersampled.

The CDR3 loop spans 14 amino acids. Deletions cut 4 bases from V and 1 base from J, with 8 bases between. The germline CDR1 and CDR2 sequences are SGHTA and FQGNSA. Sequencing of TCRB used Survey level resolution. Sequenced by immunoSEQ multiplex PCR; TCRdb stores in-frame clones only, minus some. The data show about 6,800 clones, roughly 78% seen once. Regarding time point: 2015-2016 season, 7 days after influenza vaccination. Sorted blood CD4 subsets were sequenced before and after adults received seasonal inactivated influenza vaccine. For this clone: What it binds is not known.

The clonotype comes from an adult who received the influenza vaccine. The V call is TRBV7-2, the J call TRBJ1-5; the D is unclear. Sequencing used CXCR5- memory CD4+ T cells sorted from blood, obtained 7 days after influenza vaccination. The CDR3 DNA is TGTGCCAGCAGCTCGGGTATGAGCAATCAGCCCCAGCATTTT. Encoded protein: CASSSGMSNQPQHF.